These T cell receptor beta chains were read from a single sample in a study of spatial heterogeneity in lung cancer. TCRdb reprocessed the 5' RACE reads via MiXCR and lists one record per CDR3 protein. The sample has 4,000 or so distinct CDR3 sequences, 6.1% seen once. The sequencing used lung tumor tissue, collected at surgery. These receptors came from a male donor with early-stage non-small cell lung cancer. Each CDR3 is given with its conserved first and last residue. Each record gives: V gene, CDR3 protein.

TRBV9,CASSVAPSETQYF
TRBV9,CASSVVGSYNEQFF
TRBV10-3,CAISESVVVSYEQYF
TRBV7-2,CASSRPGLWGQYF
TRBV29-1,CSATISGTGELFF
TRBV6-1,CASSPNTDQTQHF
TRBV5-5,CASSPGRGTNTGELFF
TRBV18,CASADSSNEKLFF
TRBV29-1,CSVEGYTDTQYF
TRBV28,CASRITGSNQPQHF
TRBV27,CASSLLFSGTGAGELFF
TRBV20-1,CSASGTGTDTQYF
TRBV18,CASSPGRNQPQHF
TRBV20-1,CSAPFSGRANGELFF
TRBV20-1,CSASMGNSYNEQFF
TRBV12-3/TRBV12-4,CASCDDRWDTGELFF
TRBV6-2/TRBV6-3,CASTSPGTAYEQYF
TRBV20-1,CSAHGQGYEQYF
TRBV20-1,CSARRRAGRTDTQYF
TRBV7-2,CASSLSGGDDTQYF
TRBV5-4,CASSLEPGGNEKLFF
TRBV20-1,CSAPREGSIDTQYF
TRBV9,CASSRDLNTGELFF
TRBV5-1,CASSLSGGLGQYF
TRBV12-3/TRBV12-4,CASSPTGGDYNEQFF
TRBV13,CASSLGDRGSVKLFF
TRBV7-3,CASGVLNGGELFF
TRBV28,CASSLYREGQETQYF
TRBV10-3,CAISVGGTSGNTIYF
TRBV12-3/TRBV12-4,CASSPAGGLSYEQYF
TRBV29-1,CSVERTGESGEQYF
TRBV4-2,CASSRGGQGRAGELFF
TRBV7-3,CASSPGGNNNSPLHF
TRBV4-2,CASSTSGSTEAFF
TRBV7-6,CASSSGPNYEQYF